These 31 T cell receptor beta chains were all obtained from the same sample, sequenced in a study of radiation and T cells in renal cell carcinoma. As to time point: baseline pretreatment blood. Treatment in this sample: 15 Gy SBRT to primary tumor, nephrectomy 4 weeks later. Assay: immunoSEQ multiplex PCR; the TCRdb copy retains only in-frame clones and omits some. Here the sample spans approximately 110,000 clones, approximately 82% being singletons. The sample here was blood, taken from a patient whose treatment included radiotherapy and nephrectomy. The receptors were gathered from a woman in her fifties or sixties with renal cell carcinoma.

This clone was recorded a few times. The chain has TRBV15 and TRBJ1-5, with D possibly TRBD1 on 5 matching bases. This CDR3 spans 15 amino acids. Germline lookup yields CDR1 LNHNV and CDR2 YYDKDF (reference sequence). V dropped 1 base and J dropped 7 bases, with 14 bases sitting between them. This chain's CDR3 is CATSRGVMGQQPQHF. The CDR3 DNA is TGTGCCACCAGCAGAGGGGTGATGGGGCAACAGCCCCAGCATTTT.

The chain joins TRBV2 to TRBJ1-1; no clear D gene. The CDR3 has 15 amino acids. Per the germline V gene, CDR1 is SNHLY and CDR2 is FYNNEI. Trimming stripped 1 base from V and 0 bases from J, with 9 bases between. The CDR3 protein is CASSEGVSLNTEAFF. As DNA, the CDR3 is TGTGCCAGCAGTGAAGGTGTCAGCCTGAACACTGAAGCTTTCTTT.

The chain combines TRBV9 with TRBJ1-4; D remains ambiguous. CDR1 and CDR2 (germline): SGDLS, YYNGEE. Trimming took 0 bases from V and 5 from J, leaving 11 bases between them. This CDR3 comprises 15 residues. CDR3 nucleotide sequence: TGTGCCAGCAGCGTAGCTCCAGCCGAGAATGAAAAACTGTTTTTT. Translating gives CASSVAPAENEKLFF.

In this sample, this clone turned up once. The chain links TRBV4-1 to TRBJ1-5; 8 bases fit TRBD1. The CDR3 covers 14 residues. Germline V lookup: CDR1 MGHRA, CDR2 YSYEKL. V lost 4 bases to trimming and J lost 7 bases; unmatched junction nucleotides: 6. DNA for the CDR3: TGCGCCAGCAGCCCGACAGGGGTGGGACAGCCCCAGCATTTT. Encoded protein: CASSPTGVGQPQHF.

The gene calls are TRBV6-1 and TRBJ1-1; TRBD1 might be the D (5 bases). Deletions cut 6 bases from V and 0 bases from J, with 14 bases between. CDR3 length: 15 amino acids. The germline CDR1 and CDR2 sequences are MNHNS and SASEGT. The CDR3 loop is CASRTQTAMNTEAFF. The CDR3 DNA follows: TGTGCCAGCAGGACCCAGACAGCGATGAACACTGAAGCTTTCTTT.

This chain connects TRBV27 to TRBJ2-7; D unresolved. In germline, CDR1 is MNHEY, CDR2 SMNVEV (reference sequence). The CDR3 has 14 amino acids. V was trimmed by 0 bases and J by 1 base, leaving 7 bases between them. The CDR3 region is CASSLSSGSYEQYF. CDR3 bases: TGTGCCAGCAGTTTATCGTCCGGGTCCTACGAGCAGTACTTC.

In its sample, this clone was seen once. The chain has TRBV11-1 and TRBJ2-5; tentative D call: TRBD2 (5 bases). Germline assignment: CDR1 SGHAT and CDR2 FQDESV (reference sequence). CDR3 size: 13 residues. Trimming removed 4 bases at V and 3 bases at J, with 9 bases between. CDR3 loop: CASSSGLEETQYF. In DNA, the CDR3 is TGTGCCAGCAGCTCCGGACTGGAAGAGACCCAGTACTTC.

This clone was counted a single time. CDR3 protein: CASSYSRQSNQPQHF. The DNA for the CDR3 is TGTGCCAGCAGTTACTCGAGACAGTCCAATCAGCCCCAGCATTTT. The chain uses TRBV6-6 and TRBJ1-5; weak D call: TRBD1 (5 bases). CDR1 and CDR2 (germline): MNHNY, SVGAGI (reference sequence). The CDR3 consists of 15 residues. V lost 0 bases to trimming and J lost 3 bases, with 9 bases between them.

In this sample, this clone turned up once. V is TRBV19 and J is TRBJ2-2; 8 bases line up with TRBD1. The CDR3 is made up of 16 amino acids. Germline V gene lookup returns CDR1 LNHDA and CDR2 SQIVND (reference sequence). V shed 5 bases and J 2 bases; nucleotides not matched to a gene: 7. This CDR3 reads CASSLRTGINTGELFF. The CDR3 coding sequence is TGTGCCAGTAGTCTCCGGACAGGGATTAACACCGGGGAGCTGTTTTTT.

This CDR3 reads CASSFRGAETEAFF. CDR3 DNA sequence: TGTGCCAGCAGCTTTAGGGGAGCGGAAACTGAAGCTTTCTTT. The chain recombines TRBV5-4 with TRBJ1-1; weak D call: TRBD1 (5 bases). The V and J ends lost 2 bases and 5 bases respectively, with 13 bases between them. The CDR3 runs 14 residues. CDR1 is SGHNT, CDR2 YYREEE, per germline (reference sequence). Using reference TRBV5-4 and TRBJ1-1 for the parts outside the CDR3, the full variable domain is ETGVTQSPTHLIKTRGQQVTLRCSSQSGHNTVSWYQQALGQGPQFIFQYYREEENGRGNFPPRFSGLQFPNYSSELNVNALELDDSALYLCASSFRGAETEAFFGQGTRLTVV.

The chain combines TRBV19 with TRBJ2-1; 8 bases fit TRBD1. V dropped 3 bases and J dropped 7; count of bases not matched to a gene: 8. Germline V lookup: CDR1 LNHDA, CDR2 SQIVND (reference sequence). The CDR3 spans 15 residues. The CDR3 coding sequence is TGTGCCAGTAGTATTCTTCAGGGGGCAGGTAATGAGCAGTTCTTC. This sequence encodes CASSILQGAGNEQFF.

As to this clone: The junction does not match germline at one end; this may be a read error. The chain recombines TRBV7-9 with TRBJ2-7, with D perhaps matching TRBD2 (5 bases). Germline CDR1 is SEHNR and CDR2 is FQNEAQ (reference sequence). This CDR3 has 15 amino acids. The CDR3 bases are TGTGCCAGCAGTTTAGATGCTAGCTGGACCTACGAGCAGTACTTC. This gives the protein CASSLDASWTYEQYF.

The gene calls are TRBV19 and TRBJ1-2, with a possible D match to TRBD1 (6 bases). The CDR3 contains 17 residues. V was clipped by 7 bases and J by 4 bases, with 25 bases between them. Germline V lookup: CDR1 LNHDA, CDR2 SQIVND (reference sequence). CDR3 region: CASIPGYRTETFYGYTF. The CDR3 region has the DNA TGTGCCAGTATCCCCGGGTATCGGACAGAGACTTTCTATGGCTACACCTTC. The whole variable domain, filled in from reference TRBV19 and TRBJ1-2, reads DGGITQSPKYLFRKEGQNVTLSCEQNLNHDAMYWYRQDPGQGLRLIYYSQIVNDFQKGDIAEGYSVSREKKESFPLTVTSAQKNPTAFYLCASIPGYRTETFYGYTFGSGTRLTVV.

The chain carries TRBV19 and TRBJ2-3; 9 bases are shared with TRBD1. V shed 4 bases and J 5 bases; nucleotides not matched to a gene: 7. This CDR3 is built from 15 residues. Germline CDR1 and CDR2: LNHDA and SQIVND (reference sequence). The DNA of the CDR3 is TGTGCCAGTAGTAGCCGGGACAGGGTCAGAGATACGCAGTATTTT. It specifies CASSSRDRVRDTQYF. The variable domain in full, with the rest retrieved from reference TRBV19 and TRBJ2-3, is DGGITQSPKYLFRKEGQNVTLSCEQNLNHDAMYWYRQDPGQGLRLIYYSQIVNDFQKGDIAEGYSVSREKKESFPLTVTSAQKNPTAFYLCASSSRDRVRDTQYFGPGTRLTVL.

This rearrangement joins TRBV5-1 to TRBJ1-4, with D uncertain. Trimming stripped 1 base from V and 0 bases from J, with 13 bases between. Germline lookup yields CDR1 SGHRS and CDR2 YFSETQ. The CDR3 consists of 17 residues. The CDR3: CASSLFGRGATNEKLFF. CDR3 coding DNA: TGCGCCAGCAGCTTGTTTGGCCGTGGGGCAACTAATGAAAAACTGTTTTTT.

This chain joins TRBV7-9 and TRBJ2-7; a weak D match, TRBD1 (5 bases). With 5 bases removed from V and 3 bases from J, the gap between germline ends came to 11 bases. The CDR3 contains 13 residues. Germline V gives CDR1 SEHNR, CDR2 FQNEAQ (reference sequence). The CDR3 here is CASSPPRVYEQYF. As DNA, the CDR3 is TGTGCCAGCAGCCCGCCCAGGGTCTACGAGCAGTACTTC.

V and J are TRBV10-1 and TRBJ2-3; 7 nucleotides agree with TRBD1. V dropped 8 bases and J dropped 1; count of bases not matched to a gene: 6. The CDR3 covers 14 residues. The germline gives CDR1 WNHNN, CDR2 SYGVQD (reference sequence). CDR3 in amino acids: CASGGTGGTDTQYF. The CDR3 coding sequence is TGCGCCAGCGGTGGAACAGGGGGCACAGATACGCAGTATTTT.

This chain links TRBV5-4 with TRBJ1-2, with D unresolved. The CDR3 is 14 amino acids. The V end lost 3 bases, the J end lost 2 bases, and 11 bases lay between the germline ends. Germline-derived CDR1 and CDR2 are SGHNT and YYREEE (reference sequence). CDR3 amino acids: CASSSAGGNYGYTF. The CDR3 bases are TGTGCCAGCAGCTCCGCCGGAGGGAACTATGGCTACACCTTC.

The chain employs TRBV7-2 and TRBJ1-5; D is ambiguous. V lost 5 bases, J lost 7 bases, and 12 bases lay in between. Germline CDR1 and CDR2: SGHTA and FQGNSA. This CDR3 has 13 amino acids. The CDR3 sequence is CASSPDSRQPQHF. CDR3 DNA sequence: TGTGCCAGCAGCCCAGACTCGCGGCAGCCCCAGCATTTT.

The chain links TRBV4-1 to TRBJ1-2; weak D call: TRBD1 (5 bases). Deletions cut 2 bases from V and 8 bases from J, with 12 bases between. CDR1 and CDR2 (germline): MGHRA, YSYEKL. The CDR3 extends over 13 amino acids. DNA for the CDR3: TGCGCCAGCAGCCAACAGGGAGTGGGAGGCTACACCTTC. Its translation is CASSQQGVGGYTF.

The J gene is TRBJ1-2, the V gene TRBV5-4, with 12 bases aligning to TRBD1. The ends lost 4 bases at V and 4 bases at J; junction bases unmatched: 8. There are 16 residues in the CDR3. The germline CDR1 and CDR2 sequences are SGHNT and YYREEE (reference sequence). In DNA, the CDR3 is TGTGCCAGCAGCAGGGGACAGGGGGCTCGAGCCTATGGCTACACCTTC. Translated: CASSRGQGARAYGYTF.

The rearrangement joins TRBV6-6 to TRBJ1-2; unclear D gene. Per germline, CDR1 MNHNY and CDR2 SVGAGI (reference sequence). CDR3 length: 12 amino acids. V was trimmed by 8 bases and J by 8 bases, leaving 15 bases between them. The CDR3: CASYRLVLGYTF. CDR3 bases: TGTGCCAGCTATAGACTCGTTTTGGGCTACACCTTC.

The chain couples TRBV30 to TRBJ2-1, with D perhaps matching TRBD1 (6 bases). Germline lookup yields CDR1 GTSNPN and CDR2 SVGIG (reference sequence). V was trimmed by 2 bases and J by 6 bases, leaving 8 bases between them. This CDR3 comprises 12 residues. CDR3 DNA: TGTGCCTGGAGTCTGGACAGCAATGAGCAGTTCTTC. This gives the protein CAWSLDSNEQFF. Together with reference TRBV30 and TRBJ2-1, the CDR3 gives the full variable domain: SQTIHQWPATLVQPVGSPLSLECTVEGTSNPNLYWYRQAAGRGLQLLFYSVGIGQISSEVPQNLSASRPQDRQFILSSKKLLLSDSGFYLCAWSLDSNEQFFGPGTRLTVL.

The CDR3 spells CASSLWAGGSDTEAFF. Written as DNA, the CDR3 is TGTGCCAGCAGTTTATGGGCAGGGGGATCTGACACTGAAGCTTTCTTT. The J gene is TRBJ1-1, the V gene TRBV27; the match to TRBD1 covers 7 bases. Per the germline V gene, CDR1 is MNHEY and CDR2 is SMNVEV (reference sequence). This CDR3 spans 16 amino acids. Losses at the gene ends were 1 base for V and 3 bases for J; bases not matched to a gene: 8.

This clone was found once. The J gene is TRBJ2-3, the V gene TRBV7-2; D is perhaps TRBD2 (7 bases). V lost 5 bases and J 5 bases, leaving 17 bases between the germline ends. From germline, CDR1 is SGHTA and CDR2 FQGNSA. The CDR3 runs 15 residues. CDR3 loop: CASSGGLGGGDTQYF. The CDR3 nucleotides are TGTGCCAGCAGCGGCGGACTAGGGGGAGGAGATACGCAGTATTTT.

This clone was counted a single time. The chain uses TRBV23-1 and TRBJ1-1; D uncertain. TRBV23-1 is an open reading frame, and its role is uncertain. V was shortened by 3 bases and J by 5 bases, with 7 bases between the two germline ends. This CDR3 has 12 residues. CDR3 nucleotide sequence: TGCGCCAGCAGTCACCCCAAAACTGAAGCTTTCTTT. The encoded protein is CASSHPKTEAFF.

V and J are TRBV7-9 and TRBJ2-7; TRBD2 matches at 13 bases. V lost 1 base to trimming and J lost 1 base; unmatched junction nucleotides: 7. This CDR3 contains 18 residues. Germline V gene sequence: CDR1 SEHNR, CDR2 FQNEAQ (reference sequence). The CDR3 protein is CASSLVVRTSGRSYEQYF. The CDR3, as DNA: TGTGCCAGCAGCTTAGTTGTTCGGACTAGCGGGAGATCCTACGAGCAGTACTTC.

The chain couples TRBV6-5 to TRBJ2-1, with 8 bases identical to TRBD2. Trimming removed 6 bases from V and 2 bases from J; junction bases left unmatched: 6. The CDR3 contains 15 residues. From germline, CDR1 is MNHEY and CDR2 SVGAGI. CDR3 coding DNA: TGTGCCAGCAGCCCAACTAGCGGACCCTACAATGAGCAGTTCTTC. It yields the protein CASSPTSGPYNEQFF.

The chain carries TRBV4-1 and TRBJ2-1; D perhaps matches TRBD2 (6 bases). CDR1 and CDR2 from the germline V gene are MGHRA and YSYEKL. V dropped 1 base and J dropped 1 base, with 8 bases sitting between them. The CDR3 runs 15 residues. CDR3 amino acids: CASSQVGGSYNEQFF. DNA for the CDR3: TGCGCCAGCAGCCAAGTCGGGGGATCCTACAATGAGCAGTTCTTC.

Details on this clone: Other nucleotide sequences from this sample produce the same CDR3. The gene calls are TRBV19 and TRBJ1-1; D gene ambiguous. The V and J ends lost 1 base and 0 bases respectively, with 3 bases between them. The CDR3 is 13 amino acids. Germline CDR1 reads LNHDA; CDR2 reads SQIVND (reference sequence). In DNA form, the CDR3 reads TGTGCCAGTAGTATAGTTTTGAACACTGAAGCTTTCTTT. Protein sequence: CASSIVLNTEAFF.

This clone was seen more than once but under ten times. The rearrangement uses TRBV4-3 and TRBJ2-1, with 10 positions matching TRBD2. V was clipped by 4 bases and J by 4 bases; unmatched bases: 4. CDR1 LGHNA and CDR2 YSLEER come from the germline V gene. The CDR3 loop spans 15 amino acids. The chain's CDR3 is CASSPGLAVYNEQFF. CDR3 coding DNA: TGCGCCAGCAGCCCTGGACTAGCGGTATACAATGAGCAGTTCTTC.